The rows below give T cell receptor beta chains drawn from one sample of a study of radiation and T cells in renal cell carcinoma. Assay used: immunoSEQ multiplex PCR; TCRdb lists only in-frame clones, some missing. The table lists some 150,000 clones, roughly 83% of them singletons. The specimen comprised blood, sampled from a patient whose treatment included radiotherapy and nephrectomy. The origin of the receptors is a woman aged 45-65 years with renal cell carcinoma. Each CDR3 is given with its conserved first and last residue. D genes are given only for firm matches. Only part of the rows carry a size: once, few, many, or a class if the clone is expanded.

v_call,clone_size,d_call,j_call,cdr3_aa,cdr3_nt
TRBV6-5,-,TRBD1,TRBJ2-3,CASSDRVRTDTQYF,TGTGCCAGCAGTGACAGGGTACGCACAGATACGCAGTATTTT
TRBV6-6,-,-,TRBJ1-2,CASNTPPSNYGYTF,TGTGCCAGCAATACGCCACCATCTAACTATGGCTACACCTTC
TRBV5-8,-,-,TRBJ2-7,CASSPVSDTGTEQYF,TGTGCCAGCAGCCCCGTTTCTGATACAGGGACCGAGCAGTACTTC
TRBV5-1,-,TRBD2,TRBJ2-3,CASSPTGTSGSPDTQYF,TGCGCCAGCAGCCCAACCGGGACTAGCGGGAGTCCAGATACGCAGTATTTT
TRBV19,-,-,TRBJ2-3,CASSRGGGKAWDADTQYF,TGTGCCAGTAGCAGAGGAGGGGGAAAGGCCTGGGACGCAGATACGCAGTATTTT
TRBV9,-,-,TRBJ2-7,CASSPTGYYEQYF,TGTGCCAGCAGCCCCACGGGGTACTACGAGCAGTACTTC
TRBV9,-,TRBD1,TRBJ1-3,CASSVGGQDSGNTIYF,TGTGCCAGCAGCGTAGGGGGACAGGACTCTGGAAACACCATATATTTT
TRBV30,-,-,TRBJ2-7,CAWSVDGQADEQYF,TGTGCCTGGAGTGTAGACGGCCAAGCCGACGAGCAGTACTTC
TRBV6-5,-,-,TRBJ1-3,CASSERISGNTIYF,TGTGCCAGCAGTGAAAGGATCTCTGGAAACACCATATATTTT
TRBV9,-,TRBD1,TRBJ2-5,CASSQNEELGQGFGETQYF,TGTGCCAGCAGCCAGAACGAAGAACTGGGACAGGGTTTTGGCGAGACCCAGTACTTC
TRBV6-5,-,-,TRBJ2-5,CASRHRRETQYF,TGTGCCAGCAGGCATAGAAGGGAGACCCAGTACTTC
TRBV30,-,-,TRBJ2-7,CAWRQGNYEQYF,TGTGCCTGGAGACAGGGAAACTACGAGCAGTACTTC
TRBV4-1,-,-,TRBJ2-1,CASSQDVVREQYNEQFF,TGCGCCAGCAGCCAAGATGTGGTCCGGGAACAGTACAATGAGCAGTTCTTC
TRBV7-2,-,-,TRBJ2-3,CASSLAADTQYF,TGTGCCAGCAGCTTAGCGGCAGATACGCAGTATTTT
TRBV7-9,-,TRBD1,TRBJ1-4,CASSRDRVTNEKLFF,TGTGCCAGCAGCCGAGACAGGGTTACTAATGAAAAACTGTTTTTT
TRBV4-3,-,TRBD2,TRBJ2-7,CASSPGLAGASYEQYF,TGCGCCAGCAGTCCAGGACTAGCGGGAGCCTCCTACGAGCAGTACTTC
TRBV5-1,-,TRBD1,TRBJ2-2,CASSSQGDPGELFF,TGCGCCAGCAGCTCCCAGGGGGATCCGGGGGAGCTGTTTTTT
TRBV7-2,few,-,TRBJ2-1,CASSLVGEGDEQFF,TGTGCCAGCAGCTTAGTTGGCGAAGGGGATGAGCAGTTCTTC
TRBV6-5,once,-,TRBJ1-1,CASSYHQGLEAFF,TGTGCCAGCAGTTACCACCAGGGACTTGAAGCTTTCTTT
TRBV15,-,-,TRBJ2-3,CATSRDWSPDTQYF,TGTGCCACCAGCAGAGACTGGAGCCCAGATACGCAGTATTTT
TRBV5-5,-,-,TRBJ1-1,CASSLGTGNTEAFF,TGTGCCAGCAGCCTTGGGACGGGGAACACTGAAGCTTTCTTT
TRBV2,once,-,TRBJ2-3,CASNLDGADTQYF,TGTGCCAGCAACCTGGACGGGGCAGATACGCAGTATTTT
TRBV9,-,-,TRBJ2-5,CASSAEETQYF,TGTGCCAGCAGCGCGGAAGAGACCCAGTACTTC
TRBV10-3,once,TRBD1,TRBJ1-2,CAFVDRDRGVCYGYTF,TGTGCCTTCGTAGACAGGGACCGGGGGGTTTGCTATGGCTACACCTTC
TRBV21-1,-,-,TRBJ1-5,CASSRDNQPQHF,TGTGCCAGCAGCAGGGACAATCAGCCCCAGCATTTT
TRBV10-1,-,TRBD1,TRBJ2-7,CASSEGTGPYEQYF,TGCGCCAGCAGTGAGGGGACAGGGCCCTACGAGCAGTACTTC
TRBV7-9,-,-,TRBJ2-7,CASSQSFCHQGDGYEQYF,TGTGCCAGCAGCCAGTCGTTTTGTCATCAGGGCGACGGCTACGAGCAGTACTTC
TRBV5-1,-,TRBD2,TRBJ2-1,CASSLASGSPGYNEQFF,TGCGCCAGCAGCTTGGCTAGCGGGAGCCCCGGGTACAATGAGCAGTTCTTC
TRBV25-1,-,-,TRBJ1-2,CASSESGMIPGYTF,TGTGCCAGCAGTGAGTCGGGAATGATCCCTGGCTACACCTTC
TRBV4-1,-,TRBD1,TRBJ1-2,CASSQDPGTGWYGYTF,TGCGCCAGCAGCCAAGACCCAGGGACAGGGTGGTATGGCTACACCTTC
TRBV11-3,-,TRBD1,TRBJ1-5,CASRGQRTPQTYSNQPQHF,TGTGCCAGCAGGGGACAGCGGACACCCCAAACATATAGCAATCAGCCCCAGCATTTT
TRBV6-1,-,TRBD1,TRBJ2-7,CASSEGTGPYEQYF,TGTGCCAGCAGTGAAGGGACAGGTCCCTACGAGCAGTACTTC
TRBV9,-,-,TRBJ1-3,CASRPGRNDGNTIYF,TGTGCCAGCAGACCTGGACGGAACGATGGAAACACCATATATTTT
TRBV25-1,once,-,TRBJ2-2,CASSEAYTGELFF,TGTGCCAGCAGTGAGGCCTACACCGGGGAGCTGTTTTTT
TRBV6-6,once,-,TRBJ1-4,CASSRGFREKLFF,TGTGCCAGCAGTCGGGGGTTTCGAGAAAAACTGTTTTTT
TRBV5-1,-,-,TRBJ2-7,CASSLEGGAQNEQYF,TGCGCCAGCAGCTTGGAGGGCGGGGCCCAAAACGAGCAGTACTTC
TRBV29-1,-,-,TRBJ2-2,CSVGWGGGELFF,TGCAGCGTGGGGTGGGGCGGCGGGGAGCTGTTTTTT
TRBV20-1,-,-,TRBJ1-4,CSAKHNEKLFF,TGCAGTGCTAAGCATAATGAAAAACTGTTTTTT
TRBV29-1,-,-,TRBJ1-1,CSVDQGGTEAFF,TGCAGCGTTGATCAGGGTGGAACTGAAGCTTTCTTT
TRBV10-1,-,TRBD2,TRBJ2-5,CASSEGLAGVETQYF,TGCGCCAGCAGCGAGGGACTAGCGGGAGTTGAGACCCAGTACTTC
TRBV4-1,-,-,TRBJ2-5,CASSQAGEETQYF,TGCGCCAGCAGCCAAGCGGGGGAAGAGACCCAGTACTTC
TRBV7-9,few,-,TRBJ2-7,CASSTTATYEQYF,TGTGCCAGCAGCACGACGGCTACCTACGAGCAGTACTTC
TRBV2,once,-,TRBJ1-2,CASSERAGLYGYTF,TGTGCCAGCAGTGAAAGGGCAGGGCTCTATGGCTACACCTTC
TRBV6-1,few,-,TRBJ1-1,CAAAAGDMNTEAFF,TGTGCTGCGGCGGCAGGGGACATGAACACTGAAGCTTTCTTT
TRBV4-2,-,TRBD2,TRBJ2-5,CASSQDQTSELAGVSDF,TGTGCCAGCAGCCAAGATCAAACATCTGAACTAGCGGGAGTCTCGGACTTC
TRBV25-1,-,TRBD1,TRBJ1-2,CASSEFAGGSGGYTF,TGTGCCAGCAGTGAATTTGCAGGGGGCAGTGGTGGCTACACCTTC
TRBV5-1,few,-,TRBJ2-2,CASTEGTGELFF,TGCGCCAGCACCGAGGGGACCGGGGAGCTGTTTTTT
TRBV4-3,-,TRBD2,TRBJ2-7,CASSLGGGAYEQYF,TGCGCCAGCAGCCTGGGCGGGGGGGCCTACGAGCAGTACTTC